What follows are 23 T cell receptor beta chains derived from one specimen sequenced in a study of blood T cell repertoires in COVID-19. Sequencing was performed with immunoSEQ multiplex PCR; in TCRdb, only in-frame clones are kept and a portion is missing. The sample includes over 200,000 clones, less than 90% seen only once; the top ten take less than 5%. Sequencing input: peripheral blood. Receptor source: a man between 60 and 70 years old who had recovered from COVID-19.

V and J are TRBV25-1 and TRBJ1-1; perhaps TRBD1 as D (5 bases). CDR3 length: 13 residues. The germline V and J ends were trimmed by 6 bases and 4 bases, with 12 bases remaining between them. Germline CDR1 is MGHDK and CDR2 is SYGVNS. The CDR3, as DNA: TGTGCCAGCAGGAGGCAGGGAGGCACTGAAGCTTTCTTT. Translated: CASRRQGGTEAFF.

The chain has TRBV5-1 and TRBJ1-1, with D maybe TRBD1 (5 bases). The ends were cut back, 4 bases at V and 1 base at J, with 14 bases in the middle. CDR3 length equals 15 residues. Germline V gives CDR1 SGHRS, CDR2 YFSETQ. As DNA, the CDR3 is TGCGCCAGCAGCCGTTTGGGGACTGAGAACACTGAAGCTTTCTTT. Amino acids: CASSRLGTENTEAFF.

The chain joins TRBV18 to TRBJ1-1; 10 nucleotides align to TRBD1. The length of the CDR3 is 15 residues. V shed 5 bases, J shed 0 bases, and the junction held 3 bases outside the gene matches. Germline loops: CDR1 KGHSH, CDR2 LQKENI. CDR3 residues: CASSGQGGMNTEAFF. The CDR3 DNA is TGTGCCAGCTCAGGACAGGGGGGGATGAACACTGAAGCTTTCTTT.

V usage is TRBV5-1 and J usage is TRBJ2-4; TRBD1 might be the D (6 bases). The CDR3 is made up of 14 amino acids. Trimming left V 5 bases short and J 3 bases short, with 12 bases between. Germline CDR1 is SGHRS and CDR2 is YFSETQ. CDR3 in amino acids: CASRRPGDKNIQYF. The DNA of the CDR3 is TGCGCCAGCAGACGCCCAGGGGACAAAAACATTCAGTACTTC. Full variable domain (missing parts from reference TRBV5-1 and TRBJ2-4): KAGVTQTPRYLIKTRGQQVTLSCSPISGHRSVSWYQQTPGQGLQFLFEYFSETQRNKGNFPGRFSGRQFSNSRSEMNVSTLELGDSALYLCASRRPGDKNIQYFGAGTRLSVL.

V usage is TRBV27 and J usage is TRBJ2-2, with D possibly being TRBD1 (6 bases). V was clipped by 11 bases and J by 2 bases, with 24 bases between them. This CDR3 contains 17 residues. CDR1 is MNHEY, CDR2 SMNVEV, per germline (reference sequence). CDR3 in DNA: TGTGCCTGCACGGCTGGATGGGGGCGCGTTAACACCGGGGAGCTGTTTTTT. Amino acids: CACTAGWGRVNTGELFF.

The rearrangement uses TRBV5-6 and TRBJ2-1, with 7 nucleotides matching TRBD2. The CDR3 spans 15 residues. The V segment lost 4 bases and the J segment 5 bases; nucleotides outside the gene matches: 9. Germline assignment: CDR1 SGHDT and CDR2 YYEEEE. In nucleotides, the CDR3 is TGTGCCAGCAGCCCCGCCGGGACTAAGAACAATGAGCAGTTCTTC. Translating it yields CASSPAGTKNNEQFF.

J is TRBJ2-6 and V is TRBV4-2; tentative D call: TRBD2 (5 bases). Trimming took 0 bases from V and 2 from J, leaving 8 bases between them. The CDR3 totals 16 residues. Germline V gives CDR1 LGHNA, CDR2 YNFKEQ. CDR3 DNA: TGTGCCAGCAGCCAAGATGACGGGGCTGGGGCCAACGTCCTGACTTTC. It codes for CASSQDDGAGANVLTF.

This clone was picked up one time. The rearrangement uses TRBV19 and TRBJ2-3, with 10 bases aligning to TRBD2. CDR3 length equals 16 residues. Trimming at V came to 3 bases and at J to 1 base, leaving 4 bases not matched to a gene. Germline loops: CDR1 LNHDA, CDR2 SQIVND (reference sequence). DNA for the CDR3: TGTGCCAGTAGTATTTCACTAGCGGGACGCACAGATACGCAGTATTTT. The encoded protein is CASSISLAGRTDTQYF.

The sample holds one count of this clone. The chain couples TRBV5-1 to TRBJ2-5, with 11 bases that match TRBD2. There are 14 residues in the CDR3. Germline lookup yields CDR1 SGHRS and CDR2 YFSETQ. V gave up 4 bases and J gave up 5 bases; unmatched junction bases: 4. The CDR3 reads CASSRGLAEETQYF. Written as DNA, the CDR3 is TGCGCCAGCAGCCGGGGACTAGCGGAGGAGACCCAGTACTTC.

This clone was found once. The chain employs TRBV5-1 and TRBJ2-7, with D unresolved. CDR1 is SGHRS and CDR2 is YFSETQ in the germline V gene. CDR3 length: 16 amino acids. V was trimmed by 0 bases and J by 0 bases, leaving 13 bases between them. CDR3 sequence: CASSLDSLLSSYEQYF. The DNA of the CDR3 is TGCGCCAGCAGCTTGGATTCTCTTTTGAGCTCCTACGAGCAGTACTTC.

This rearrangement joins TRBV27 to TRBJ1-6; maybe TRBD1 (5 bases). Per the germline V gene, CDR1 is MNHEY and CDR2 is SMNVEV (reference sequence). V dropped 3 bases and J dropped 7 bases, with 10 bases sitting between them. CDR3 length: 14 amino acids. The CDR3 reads CASSFGGGNSPLHF. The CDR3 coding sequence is TGTGCCAGCAGTTTTGGGGGAGGGAATTCACCCCTCCACTTT.

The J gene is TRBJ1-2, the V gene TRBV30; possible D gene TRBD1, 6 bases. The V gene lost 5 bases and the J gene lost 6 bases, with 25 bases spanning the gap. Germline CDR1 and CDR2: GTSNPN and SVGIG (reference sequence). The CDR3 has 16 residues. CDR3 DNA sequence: TGTGCCTGGGTTCCGGTTAGTGGCAGGGACATGGATGGCTACACCTTC. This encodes CAWVPVSGRDMDGYTF.

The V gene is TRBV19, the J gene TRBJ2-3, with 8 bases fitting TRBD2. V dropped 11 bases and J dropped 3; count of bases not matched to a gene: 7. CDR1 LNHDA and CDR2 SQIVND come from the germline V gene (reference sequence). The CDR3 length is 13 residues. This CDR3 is CASGTSATDTQYF. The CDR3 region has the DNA TGTGCCTCTGGGACTAGTGCAACAGATACGCAGTATTTT.

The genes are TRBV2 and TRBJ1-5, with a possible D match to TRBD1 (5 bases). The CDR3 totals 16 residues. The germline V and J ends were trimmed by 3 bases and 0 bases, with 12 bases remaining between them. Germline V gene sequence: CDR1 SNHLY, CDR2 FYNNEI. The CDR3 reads CASSDPRTNSNQPQHF. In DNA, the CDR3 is TGTGCCAGCAGTGACCCCCGGACAAATAGCAATCAGCCCCAGCATTTT.

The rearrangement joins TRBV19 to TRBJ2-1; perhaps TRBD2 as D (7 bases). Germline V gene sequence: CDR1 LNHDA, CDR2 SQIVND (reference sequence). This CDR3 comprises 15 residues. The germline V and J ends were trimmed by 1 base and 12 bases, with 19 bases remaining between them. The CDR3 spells CASSIGGGWEYGQFF. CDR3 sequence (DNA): TGTGCCAGTAGTATAGGGGGGGGCTGGGAATATGGGCAGTTCTTC.

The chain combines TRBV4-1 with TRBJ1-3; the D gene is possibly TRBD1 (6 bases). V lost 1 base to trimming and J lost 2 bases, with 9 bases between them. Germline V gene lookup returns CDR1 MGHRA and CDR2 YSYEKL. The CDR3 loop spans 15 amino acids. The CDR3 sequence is CASSQGTGTGNTIYF. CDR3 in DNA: TGCGCCAGCAGCCAAGGAACAGGGACTGGAAACACCATATATTTT.

The DNA for the CDR3 is TGTGCCAGCAGTGATAGGAGGATTGAGGGCACCGGGGAGCTGTTTTTT. This translates into CASSDRRIEGTGELFF. The chain employs TRBV25-1 and TRBJ2-2, with D tentatively TRBD2 (5 bases). Germline values: CDR1 MGHDK, CDR2 SYGVNS. The length of the CDR3 is 16 residues. Trimming took off 3 bases at V and 4 bases at J, with 15 bases between the two ends.

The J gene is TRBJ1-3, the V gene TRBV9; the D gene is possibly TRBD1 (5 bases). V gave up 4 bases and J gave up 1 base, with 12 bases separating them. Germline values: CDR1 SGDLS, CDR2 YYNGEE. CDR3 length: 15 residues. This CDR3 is CASSHSGGSGNTIYF. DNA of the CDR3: TGTGCCAGCAGCCACAGCGGGGGATCTGGAAACACCATATATTTT.

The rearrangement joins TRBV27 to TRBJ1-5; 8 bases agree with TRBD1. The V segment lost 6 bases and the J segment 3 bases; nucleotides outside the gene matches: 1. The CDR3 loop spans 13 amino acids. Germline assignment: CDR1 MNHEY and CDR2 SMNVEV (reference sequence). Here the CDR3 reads CASRTGVNQPQHF. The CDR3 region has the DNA TGTGCCAGCAGGACAGGGGTCAATCAGCCCCAGCATTTT.

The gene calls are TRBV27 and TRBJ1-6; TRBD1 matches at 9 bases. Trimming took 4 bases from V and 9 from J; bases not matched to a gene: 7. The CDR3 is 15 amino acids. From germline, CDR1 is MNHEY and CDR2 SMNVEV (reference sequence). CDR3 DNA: TGTGCCAGCAGTTCACAGGGGGCGCAACGTTCACCCCTCCACTTT. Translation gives CASSSQGAQRSPLHF.

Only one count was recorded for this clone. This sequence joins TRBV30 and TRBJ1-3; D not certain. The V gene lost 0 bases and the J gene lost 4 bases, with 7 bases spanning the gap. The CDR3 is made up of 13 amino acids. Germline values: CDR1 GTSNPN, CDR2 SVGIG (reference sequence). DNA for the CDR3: TGTGCCTGGAGTGTTCTTACAGGAAACACCATATATTTT. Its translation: CAWSVLTGNTIYF.

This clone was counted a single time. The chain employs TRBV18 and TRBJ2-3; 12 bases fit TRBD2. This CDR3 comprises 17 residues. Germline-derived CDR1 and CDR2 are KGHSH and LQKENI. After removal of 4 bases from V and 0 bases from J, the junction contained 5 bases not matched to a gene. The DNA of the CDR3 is TGTGCCAGCTCACATACTAGCGGGGGGAAAAGCACAGATACGCAGTATTTT. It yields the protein CASSHTSGGKSTDTQYF.

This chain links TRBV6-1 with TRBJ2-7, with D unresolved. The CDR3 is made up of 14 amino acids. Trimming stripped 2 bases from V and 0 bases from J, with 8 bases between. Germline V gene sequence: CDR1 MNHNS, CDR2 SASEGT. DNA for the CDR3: TGTGCCAGCAGTGAATTTGGCAACTCCTACGAGCAGTACTTC. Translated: CASSEFGNSYEQYF.